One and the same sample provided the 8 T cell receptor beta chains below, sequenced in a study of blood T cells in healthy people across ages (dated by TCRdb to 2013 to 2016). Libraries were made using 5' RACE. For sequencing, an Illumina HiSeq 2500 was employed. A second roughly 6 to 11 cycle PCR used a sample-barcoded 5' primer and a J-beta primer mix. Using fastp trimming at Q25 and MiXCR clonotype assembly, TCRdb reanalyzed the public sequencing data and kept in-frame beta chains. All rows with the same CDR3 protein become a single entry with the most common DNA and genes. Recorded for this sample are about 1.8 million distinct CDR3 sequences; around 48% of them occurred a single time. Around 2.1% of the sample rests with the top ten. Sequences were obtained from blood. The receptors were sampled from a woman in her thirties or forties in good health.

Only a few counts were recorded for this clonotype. CDR3 nucleotides: TGTGCCATCAGTGAGCAGGGGGCAGCCGGGACTAGCTTTAGGAATGAGCAGTTCTTC. Residues: CAISEQGAAGTSFRNEQFF. The genes are TRBV10-3 and TRBJ2-1; a possible D gene is TRBD2 (9 bases). Germline V gene sequence: CDR1 ENHRY, CDR2 SYGVKD. V gave up 2 bases and J gave up 7 bases, with 27 bases separating them. The CDR3 is 19 residues long.

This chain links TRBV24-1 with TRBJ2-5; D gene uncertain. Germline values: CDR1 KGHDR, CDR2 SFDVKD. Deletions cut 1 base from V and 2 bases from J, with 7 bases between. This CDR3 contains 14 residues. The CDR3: CATSDFQEQETQYF. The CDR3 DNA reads TGTGCCACCAGTGATTTTCAGGAGCAAGAGACCCAGTACTTC.

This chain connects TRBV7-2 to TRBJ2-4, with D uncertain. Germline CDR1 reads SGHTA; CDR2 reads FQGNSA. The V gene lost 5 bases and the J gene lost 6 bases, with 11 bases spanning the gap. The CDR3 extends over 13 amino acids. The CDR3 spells CASSPVRINIQYF. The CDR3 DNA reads TGTGCCAGCAGCCCAGTGCGTATAAACATTCAGTACTTC.

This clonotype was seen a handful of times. The CDR3 region is CASSKITERAKNIQYF. CDR3 coding DNA: TGTGCCAGCAGTAAGATTACGGAGAGAGCCAAAAACATTCAGTACTTC. The chain links TRBV28 to TRBJ2-4; D remains ambiguous. CDR1 and CDR2 from the germline V gene are MDHEN and SYDVKM. V gave up 5 bases and J gave up 0 bases, with 14 bases separating them. This CDR3 is 16 amino acids long.

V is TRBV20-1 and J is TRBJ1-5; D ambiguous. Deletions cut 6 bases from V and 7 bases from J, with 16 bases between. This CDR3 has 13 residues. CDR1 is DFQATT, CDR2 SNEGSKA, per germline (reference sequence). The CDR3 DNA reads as TGCAGTGCCGGAGGGAAGGGAAGCCAGCCCCAGCATTTT. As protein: CSAGGKGSQPQHF.

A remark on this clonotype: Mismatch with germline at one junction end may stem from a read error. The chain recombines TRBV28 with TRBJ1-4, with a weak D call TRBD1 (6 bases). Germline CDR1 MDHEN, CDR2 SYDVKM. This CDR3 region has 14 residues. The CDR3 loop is CASSFRGRPERLFF. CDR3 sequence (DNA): TGTGCCAGCAGTTTCAGGGGAAGGCCTGAAAGACTGTTTTTT.

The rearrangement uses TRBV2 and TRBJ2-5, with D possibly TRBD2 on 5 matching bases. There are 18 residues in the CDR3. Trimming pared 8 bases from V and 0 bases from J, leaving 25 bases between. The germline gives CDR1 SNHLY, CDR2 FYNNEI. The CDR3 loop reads CASSSPPRRGRHQETQYF. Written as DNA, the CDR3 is TGTGCCAGCTCGAGCCCCCCACGCAGAGGGCGGCACCAAGAGACCCAGTACTTC.

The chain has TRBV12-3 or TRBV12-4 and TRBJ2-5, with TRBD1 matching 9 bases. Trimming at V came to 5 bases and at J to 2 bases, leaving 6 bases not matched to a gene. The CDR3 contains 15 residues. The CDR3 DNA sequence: TGTGCCAGCAGTCACGGACAGGGGATGCAAGAGACCCAGTACTTC. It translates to CASSHGQGMQETQYF.